This entry features one T cell receptor (beta chain) sequence. The sample carries other DNA sequences with the same CDR3. TCRdb's table, derived via immunoSEQ multiplex PCR, lists solely in-frame clones and lacks some. The sample has roughly 170,000 clones, around 85% seen once; the top ten hold around 1.2%. The data were taken from a study of blood T cell repertoires in COVID-19. Trimming pared 4 bases from V and 1 base from J, leaving 7 bases between. CDR1 and CDR2 from the germline V gene are LGHDT and YNNKEL (reference sequence). The CDR3 spans 13 residues. The rearrangement links TRBV3-1 (or the pseudogene TRBV3-2) to TRBJ2-5; D perhaps matches TRBD2 (5 bases). The source of this sequence is a man aged 55 to 70 who had recovered from COVID-19. Input material: peripheral blood. CDR3 region: CASSPGLQETQYF. The CDR3 region has the DNA TGTGCCAGCAGCCCAGGACTCCAAGAGACCCAGTACTTC.